Shown below are 3 T cell receptor beta chains from a single sample sequenced in a study of OX40 agonist ivuxolimab in advanced cancers. Sequencing was performed with immunoSEQ multiplex PCR; in TCRdb, only in-frame clones are kept and a portion is missing. The sample has roughly 68,000 clones, just over 85% seen once. Sequencing used CD4+ or CD8+ T cells sorted from blood, obtained in a trial of the OX40 agonist ivuxolimab. The origin of the receptors is an adult with an advanced solid tumor such as melanoma, head and neck, liver or kidney cancer.

The genes are TRBV30 and TRBJ2-1; D may be TRBD1 (5 bases). Deletions cut 3 bases from V and 8 bases from J, with 17 bases between. Germline assignment: CDR1 GTSNPN and CDR2 SVGIG (reference sequence). The CDR3 has 14 residues. CDR3 DNA sequence: TGTGCCTGGAGACCCGGCAGGGCAATCGATGAGCAGTTCTTC. As protein: CAWRPGRAIDEQFF.

The J gene is TRBJ2-5, the V gene TRBV6-5; D not certain. Between the trimmed V and J ends, which lost 6 bases and 7 bases, there was a span of 9 bases. The CDR3 runs to 11 residues. Germline V CDR1 and CDR2: MNHEY, SVGAGI. The CDR3 here is CASRRSWTQYF. CDR3 nucleotide sequence: TGTGCCAGCAGGCGTTCTTGGACCCAGTACTTC.

This sequence joins TRBV18 and TRBJ2-3; 9 bases are shared with TRBD1. The CDR3 runs 16 residues. V trimming: 2 bases; J trimming: 5 bases; junction bases outside the gene matches: 8. Germline-derived CDR1 and CDR2 are KGHSH and LQKENI. CDR3 DNA: TGTGCCAGCTCACCAACCGGGACAGGGCTTCAAGATACGCAGTATTTT. It translates to CASSPTGTGLQDTQYF. Supplemented by reference TRBV18 and TRBJ2-3, the full variable domain reads NAGVMQNPRHLVRRRGQEARLRCSPMKGHSHVYWYRQLPEEGLKFMVYLQKENIIDESGMPKERFSAEFPKEGPSILRIQQVVRGDSAAYFCASSPTGTGLQDTQYFGPGTRLTVL.